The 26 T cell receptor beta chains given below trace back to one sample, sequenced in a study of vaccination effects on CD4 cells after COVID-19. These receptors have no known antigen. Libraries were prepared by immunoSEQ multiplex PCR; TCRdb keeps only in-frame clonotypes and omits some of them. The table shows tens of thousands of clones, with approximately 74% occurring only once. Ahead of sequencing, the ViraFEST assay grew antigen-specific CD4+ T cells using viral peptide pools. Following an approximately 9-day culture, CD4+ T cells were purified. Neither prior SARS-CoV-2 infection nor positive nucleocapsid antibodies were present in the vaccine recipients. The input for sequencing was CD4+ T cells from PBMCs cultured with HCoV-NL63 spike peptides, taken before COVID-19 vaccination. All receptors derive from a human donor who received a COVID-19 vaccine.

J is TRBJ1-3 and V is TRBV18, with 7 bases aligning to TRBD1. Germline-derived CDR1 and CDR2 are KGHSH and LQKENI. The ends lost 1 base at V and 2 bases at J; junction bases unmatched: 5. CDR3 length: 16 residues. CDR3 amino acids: CASSPLPTGTGNTIYF. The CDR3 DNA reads TGTGCCAGCTCACCACTCCCGACAGGGACTGGAAACACCATATATTTT.

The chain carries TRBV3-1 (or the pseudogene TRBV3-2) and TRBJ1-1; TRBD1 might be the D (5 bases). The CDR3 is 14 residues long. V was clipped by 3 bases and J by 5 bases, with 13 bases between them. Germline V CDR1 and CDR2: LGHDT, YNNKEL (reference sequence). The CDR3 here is CASSHGGTRTEAFF. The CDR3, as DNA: TGTGCCAGCAGCCACGGGGGAACGAGGACTGAAGCTTTCTTT.

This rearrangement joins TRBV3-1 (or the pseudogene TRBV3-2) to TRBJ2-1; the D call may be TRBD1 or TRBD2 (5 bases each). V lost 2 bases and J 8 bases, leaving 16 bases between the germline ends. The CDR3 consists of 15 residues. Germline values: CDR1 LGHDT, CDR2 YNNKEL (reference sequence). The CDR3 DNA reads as TGTGCCAGCAGCCAAACCGGGACCCAGAGAGATGAGCAGTTCTTC. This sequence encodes CASSQTGTQRDEQFF.

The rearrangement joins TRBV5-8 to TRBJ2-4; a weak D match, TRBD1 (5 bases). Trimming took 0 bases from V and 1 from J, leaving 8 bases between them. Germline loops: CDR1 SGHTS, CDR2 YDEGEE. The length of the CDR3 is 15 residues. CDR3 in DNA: TGTGCCAGCAGCTTGGCCAGGGTGGCCAAAAACATTCAGTACTTC. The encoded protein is CASSLARVAKNIQYF.

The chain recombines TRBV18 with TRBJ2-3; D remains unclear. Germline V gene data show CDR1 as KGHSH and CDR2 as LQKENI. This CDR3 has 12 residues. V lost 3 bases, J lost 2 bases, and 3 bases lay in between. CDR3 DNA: TGTGCCAGCTCACCGTACACAGATACGCAGTATTTT. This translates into CASSPYTDTQYF.

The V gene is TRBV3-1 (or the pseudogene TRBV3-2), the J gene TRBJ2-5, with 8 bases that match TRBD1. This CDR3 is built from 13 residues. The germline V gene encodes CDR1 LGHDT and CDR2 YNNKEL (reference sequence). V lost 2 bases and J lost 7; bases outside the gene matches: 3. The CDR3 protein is CASSQQGAGTQYF. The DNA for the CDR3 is TGTGCCAGCAGCCAACAGGGGGCCGGGACCCAGTACTTC.

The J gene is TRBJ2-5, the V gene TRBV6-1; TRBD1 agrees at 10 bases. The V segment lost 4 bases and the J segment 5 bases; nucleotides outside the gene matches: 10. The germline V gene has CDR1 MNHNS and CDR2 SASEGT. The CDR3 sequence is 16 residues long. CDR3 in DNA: TGTGCCAGCAGTGGACGGTCCGGGACAGGGGTTGAGACCCAGTACTTC. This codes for CASSGRSGTGVETQYF.

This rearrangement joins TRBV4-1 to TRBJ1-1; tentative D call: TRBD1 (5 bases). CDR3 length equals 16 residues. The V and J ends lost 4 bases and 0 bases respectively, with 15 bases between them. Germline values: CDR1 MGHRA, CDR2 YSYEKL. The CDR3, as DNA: TGCGCCAGCAGCCTAAGCAGGGAGCTCGTGAACACTGAAGCTTTCTTT. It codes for CASSLSRELVNTEAFF.

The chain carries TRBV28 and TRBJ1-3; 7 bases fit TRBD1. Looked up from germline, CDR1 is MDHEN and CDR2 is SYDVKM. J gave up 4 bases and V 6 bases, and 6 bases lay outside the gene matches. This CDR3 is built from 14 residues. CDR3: CASSRGGLGNTIYF. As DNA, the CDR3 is TGTGCCAGCAGCCGAGGGGGCCTAGGAAACACCATATATTTT.

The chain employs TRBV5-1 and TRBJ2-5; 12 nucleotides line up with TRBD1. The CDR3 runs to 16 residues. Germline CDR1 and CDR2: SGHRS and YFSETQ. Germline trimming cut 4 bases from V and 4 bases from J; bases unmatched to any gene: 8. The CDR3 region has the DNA TGCGCCAGCAGCGGAGGGACAGGGGGCTCGGTAGAGACCCAGTACTTC. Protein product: CASSGGTGGSVETQYF.

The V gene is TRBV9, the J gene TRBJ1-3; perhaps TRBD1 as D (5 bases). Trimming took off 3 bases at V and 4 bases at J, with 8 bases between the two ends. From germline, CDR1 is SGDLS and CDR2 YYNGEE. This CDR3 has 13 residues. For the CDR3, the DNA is TGTGCCAGCAGCGCAGGGAAGGGAAACACCATATATTTT. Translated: CASSAGKGNTIYF.

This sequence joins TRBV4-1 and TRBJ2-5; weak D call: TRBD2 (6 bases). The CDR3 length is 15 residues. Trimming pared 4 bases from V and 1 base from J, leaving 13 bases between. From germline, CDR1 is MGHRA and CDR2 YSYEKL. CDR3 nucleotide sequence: TGCGCCAGCAGCCGCAGACGGGGGATCCAAGAGACCCAGTACTTC. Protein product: CASSRRRGIQETQYF.

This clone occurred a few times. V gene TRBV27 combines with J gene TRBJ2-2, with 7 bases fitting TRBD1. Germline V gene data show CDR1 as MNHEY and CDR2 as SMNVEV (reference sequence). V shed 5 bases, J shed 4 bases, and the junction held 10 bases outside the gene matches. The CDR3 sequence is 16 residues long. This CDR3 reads CASSPTDRVSTGELFF. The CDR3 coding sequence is TGTGCCAGCAGTCCTACCGACAGGGTTAGCACCGGGGAGCTGTTTTTT.

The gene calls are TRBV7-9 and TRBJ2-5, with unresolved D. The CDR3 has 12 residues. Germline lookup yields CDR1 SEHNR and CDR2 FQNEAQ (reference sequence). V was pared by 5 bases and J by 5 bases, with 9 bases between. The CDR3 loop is CASSIDRETQYF. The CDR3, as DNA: TGTGCCAGCAGCATAGACCGGGAGACCCAGTACTTC.

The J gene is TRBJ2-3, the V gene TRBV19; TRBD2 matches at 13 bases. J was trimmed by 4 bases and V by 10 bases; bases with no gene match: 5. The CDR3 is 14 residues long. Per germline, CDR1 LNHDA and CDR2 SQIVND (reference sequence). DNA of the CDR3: TGTGCCACTCGGACTAGCGGGGGATCAGATACGCAGTATTTT. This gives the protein CATRTSGGSDTQYF.

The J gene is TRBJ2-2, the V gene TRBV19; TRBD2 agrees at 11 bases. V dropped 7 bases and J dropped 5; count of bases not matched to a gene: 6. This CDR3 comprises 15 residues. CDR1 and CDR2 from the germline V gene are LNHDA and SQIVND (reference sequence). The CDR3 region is CASTSGGRRTGELFF. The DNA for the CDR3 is TGTGCCAGTACTAGCGGGGGGCGTAGGACCGGGGAGCTGTTTTTT.

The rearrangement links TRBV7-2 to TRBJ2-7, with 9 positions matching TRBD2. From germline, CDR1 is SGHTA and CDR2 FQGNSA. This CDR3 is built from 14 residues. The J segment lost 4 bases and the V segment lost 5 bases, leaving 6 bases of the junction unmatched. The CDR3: CASSKSGGPYEQYV. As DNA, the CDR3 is TGTGCCAGCAGCAAAAGCGGGGGGCCATACGAGCAGTACGTC.

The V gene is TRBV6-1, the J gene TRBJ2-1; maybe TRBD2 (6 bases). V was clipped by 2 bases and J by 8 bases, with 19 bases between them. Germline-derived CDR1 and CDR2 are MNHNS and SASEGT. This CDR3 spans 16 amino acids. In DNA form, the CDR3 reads TGTGCCAGCAGTGAACAGGGAGGACCCCTTCGCGATGAGCAGTTCTTC. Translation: CASSEQGGPLRDEQFF.

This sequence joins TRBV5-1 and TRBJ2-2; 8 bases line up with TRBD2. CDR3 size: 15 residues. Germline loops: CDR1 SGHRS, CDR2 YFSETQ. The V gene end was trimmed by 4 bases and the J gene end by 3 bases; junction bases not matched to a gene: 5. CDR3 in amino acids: CASSTGLEDTGELFF. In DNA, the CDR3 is TGCGCCAGCAGCACGGGACTAGAGGACACCGGGGAGCTGTTTTTT.

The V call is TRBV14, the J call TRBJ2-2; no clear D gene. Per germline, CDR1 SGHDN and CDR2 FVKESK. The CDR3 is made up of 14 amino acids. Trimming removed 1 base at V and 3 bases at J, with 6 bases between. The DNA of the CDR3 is TGTGCCAGCAGCCAAGGGCGGTACACCGGGGAGCTGTTTTTT. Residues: CASSQGRYTGELFF. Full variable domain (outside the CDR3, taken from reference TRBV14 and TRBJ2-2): EAGVTQFPSHSVIEKGQTVTLRCDPISGHDNLYWYRRVMGKEIKFLLHFVKESKQDESGMPNNRFLAERTGGTYSTLKVQPAELEDSGVYFCASSQGRYTGELFFGEGSRLTVL.

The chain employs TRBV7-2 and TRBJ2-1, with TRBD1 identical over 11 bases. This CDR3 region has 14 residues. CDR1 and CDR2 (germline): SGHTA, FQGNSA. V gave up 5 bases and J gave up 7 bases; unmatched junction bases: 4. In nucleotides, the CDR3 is TGTGCCAGCAGCAGGGACAGGGGGGAGAATGAGCAGTTCTTC. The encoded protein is CASSRDRGENEQFF.

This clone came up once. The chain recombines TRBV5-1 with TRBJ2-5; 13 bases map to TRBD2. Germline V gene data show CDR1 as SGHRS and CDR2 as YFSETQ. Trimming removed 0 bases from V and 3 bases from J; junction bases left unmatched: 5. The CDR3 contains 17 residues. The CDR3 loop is CASSLGGTSGVEETQYF. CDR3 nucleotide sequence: TGCGCCAGCAGCTTGGGGGGGACTAGCGGGGTCGAAGAGACCCAGTACTTC.

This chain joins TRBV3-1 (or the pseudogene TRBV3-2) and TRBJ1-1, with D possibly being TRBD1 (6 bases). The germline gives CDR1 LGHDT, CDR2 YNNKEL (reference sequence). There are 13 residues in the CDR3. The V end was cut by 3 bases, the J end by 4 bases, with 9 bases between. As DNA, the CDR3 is TGTGCCAGCAGCCAGAGGGGGAGCACTGAAGCTTTCTTT. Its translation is CASSQRGSTEAFF.

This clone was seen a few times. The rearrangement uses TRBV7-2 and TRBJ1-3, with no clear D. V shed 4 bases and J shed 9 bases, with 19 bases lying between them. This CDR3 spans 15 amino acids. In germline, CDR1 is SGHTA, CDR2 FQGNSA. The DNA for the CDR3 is TGTGCCAGCAGCTCTAGGTCGGGCGGAGTAAGCACCATATATTTT. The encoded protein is CASSSRSGGVSTIYF.

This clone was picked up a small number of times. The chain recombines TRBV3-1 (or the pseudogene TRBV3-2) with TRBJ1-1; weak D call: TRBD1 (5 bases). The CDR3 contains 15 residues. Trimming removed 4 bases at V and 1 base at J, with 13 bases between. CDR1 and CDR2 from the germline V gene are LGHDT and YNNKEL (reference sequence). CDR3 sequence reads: CASSPRPGPNTEAFF. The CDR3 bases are TGTGCCAGCAGCCCTCGGCCGGGGCCGAACACTGAAGCTTTCTTT.

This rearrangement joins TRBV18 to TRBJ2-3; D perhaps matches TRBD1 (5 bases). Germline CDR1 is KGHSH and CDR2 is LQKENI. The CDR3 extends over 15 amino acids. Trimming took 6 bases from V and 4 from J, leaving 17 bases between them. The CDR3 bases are TGTGCCAGCTCCCCCTCTCCTCAGGGCTCAGATACGCAGTATTTT. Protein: CASSPSPQGSDTQYF. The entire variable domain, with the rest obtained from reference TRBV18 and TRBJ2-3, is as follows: NAGVMQNPRHLVRRRGQEARLRCSPMKGHSHVYWYRQLPEEGLKFMVYLQKENIIDESGMPKERFSAEFPKEGPSILRIQQVVRGDSAAYFCASSPSPQGSDTQYFGPGTRLTVL.